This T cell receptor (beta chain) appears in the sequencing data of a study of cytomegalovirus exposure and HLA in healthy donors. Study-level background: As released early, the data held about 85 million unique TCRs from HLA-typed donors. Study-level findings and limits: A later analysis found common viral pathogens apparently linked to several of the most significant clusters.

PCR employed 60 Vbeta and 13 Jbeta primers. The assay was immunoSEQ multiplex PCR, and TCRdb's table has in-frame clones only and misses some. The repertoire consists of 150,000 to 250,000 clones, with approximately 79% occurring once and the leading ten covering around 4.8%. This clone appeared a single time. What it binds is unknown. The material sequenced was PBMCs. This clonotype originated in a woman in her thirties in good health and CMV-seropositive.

For the CDR3, the DNA is TGTGCCAGCAGCTTGCGGACCGGGACAAATGAAAAACTGTTTTTT. This encodes CASSLRTGTNEKLFF. The rearrangement links TRBV5-4 to TRBJ1-4, with a tentative D call TRBD1 (6 bases). Per the germline V gene, CDR1 is SGHNT and CDR2 is YYREEE (reference sequence). This CDR3 region has 15 residues. V lost 1 base to trimming and J lost 5 bases, with 12 bases between them.